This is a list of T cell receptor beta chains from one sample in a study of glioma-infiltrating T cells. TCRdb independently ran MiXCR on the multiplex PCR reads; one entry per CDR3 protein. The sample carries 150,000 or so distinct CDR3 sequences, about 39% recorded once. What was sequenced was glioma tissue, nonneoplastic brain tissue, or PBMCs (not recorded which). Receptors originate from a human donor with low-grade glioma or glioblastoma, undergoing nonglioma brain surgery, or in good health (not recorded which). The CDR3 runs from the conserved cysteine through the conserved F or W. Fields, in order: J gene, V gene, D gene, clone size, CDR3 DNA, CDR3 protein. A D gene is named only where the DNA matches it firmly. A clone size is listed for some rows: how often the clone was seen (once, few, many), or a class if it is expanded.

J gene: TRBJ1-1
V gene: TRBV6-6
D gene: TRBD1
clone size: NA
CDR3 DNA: TGTGCCAGCAGCTACTCTGTTCAGGGGGTCAACACTGAAGCTTTCTTT
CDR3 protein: CASSYSVQGVNTEAFF

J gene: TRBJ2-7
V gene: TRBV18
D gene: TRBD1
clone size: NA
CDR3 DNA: TGTGCCAGCTCAACCGGGACAGGTGCCTACGAGCAGTACTTC
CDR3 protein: CASSTGTGAYEQYF

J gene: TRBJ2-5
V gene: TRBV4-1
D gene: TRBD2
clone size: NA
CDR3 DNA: TGCGCCAGCAGCCACGGACTAGCGGGGCAAGAGACCCAGTACTTC
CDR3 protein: CASSHGLAGQETQYF

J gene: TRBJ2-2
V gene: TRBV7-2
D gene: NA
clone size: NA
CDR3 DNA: TGTGCCAGCAGCTTACAACCCTACACCGGGGAGCTGTTTTTT
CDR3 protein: CASSLQPYTGELFF

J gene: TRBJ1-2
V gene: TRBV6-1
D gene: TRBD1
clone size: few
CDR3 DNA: TGTGTCACCAAGGCGCCGGGACAGGGATTCGGGGGCTACACCTTC
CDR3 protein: CVTKAPGQGFGGYTF

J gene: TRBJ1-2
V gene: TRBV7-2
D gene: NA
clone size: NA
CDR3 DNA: TGTGCCAGCAGCTTAGGGCGGGCGACGGCCTATGGCTACACCTTC
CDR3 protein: CASSLGRATAYGYTF

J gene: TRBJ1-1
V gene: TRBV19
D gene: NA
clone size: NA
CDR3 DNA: TGTGCCAGTAGTATACCCGGCTCTAAGGCTTTCTTT
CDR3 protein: CASSIPGSKAFF

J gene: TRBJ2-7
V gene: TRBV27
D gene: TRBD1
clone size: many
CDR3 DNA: TGTGCCAGCAGTTCCTACGGACAGGGCAACGAGCAGTACTTC
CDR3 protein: CASSSYGQGNEQYF

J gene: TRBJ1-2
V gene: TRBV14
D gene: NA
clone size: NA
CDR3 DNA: TGTGCCAGCAGCCCTTTTGGAGCTAACTATGGCTACACCTTC
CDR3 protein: CASSPFGANYGYTF

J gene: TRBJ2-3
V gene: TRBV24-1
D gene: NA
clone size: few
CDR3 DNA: TGTGCCACCAGTGACCCACCCACAGATACGCAGTATTTT
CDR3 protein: CATSDPPTDTQYF

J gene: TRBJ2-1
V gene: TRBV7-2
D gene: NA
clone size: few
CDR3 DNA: TGTGCCAGCTCGACGGTCGGGGGTCATGAGCAGTTCTTC
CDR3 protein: CASSTVGGHEQFF

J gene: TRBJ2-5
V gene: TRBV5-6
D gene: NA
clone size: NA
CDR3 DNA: TGTGCCAGCAGCTTTGCACAGGGTACAGAGACCCAGTACTTC
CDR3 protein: CASSFAQGTETQYF

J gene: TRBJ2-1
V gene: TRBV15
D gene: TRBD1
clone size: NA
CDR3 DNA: TGTGCCACCAGCAAACCTGGACAGGTCCATGAGCAGTTCTTC
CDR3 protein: CATSKPGQVHEQFF